Listed here are 22 T cell receptor beta chains from one sample, sequenced in a study of blood T cell repertoires in COVID-19. Produced via immunoSEQ multiplex PCR; TCRdb's table is partial and in-frame only. Of approximately 27,000 clones in the sample, approximately 93% are singletons; the top ten hold 3.5% to 5%. The sequenced sample consisted of peripheral blood. The origin of the receptors is a human donor with active COVID-19. The donor label of this sample is uncertain.

This sequence joins TRBV9 and TRBJ2-5, with D perhaps matching TRBD2 (7 bases). This CDR3 has 14 amino acids. Trimming shortened V by 2 bases and J by 5 bases, and 13 bases separated the two germline ends. Germline loops: CDR1 SGDLS, CDR2 YYNGEE. The CDR3 region is CASSVSGRGETQYF. CDR3 DNA sequence: TGTGCCAGCAGCGTTTCAGGGAGGGGGGAGACCCAGTACTTC.

The chain employs TRBV6-1 and TRBJ2-3; 7 bases fit TRBD1. The CDR3 runs to 17 residues. CDR1 is MNHNS, CDR2 SASEGT, per germline. With 2 bases clipped from V and 4 bases from J, the junction kept 12 bases outside the gene matches. The CDR3 is CASSEKGQIPGSDTQYF. The CDR3 DNA reads TGTGCCAGCAGTGAAAAGGGACAGATCCCAGGTTCAGATACGCAGTATTTT.

The V gene is TRBV4-3, the J gene TRBJ1-1; the match to TRBD1 covers 9 bases. CDR3 size: 15 residues. V shed 0 bases, J shed 10 bases, and the junction held 9 bases outside the gene matches. Germline V gene data show CDR1 as LGHNA and CDR2 as YSLEER. CDR3 bases: TGCGCCAGCAGCCAAGACCTCATGGGGGACAGGGTAGCTTTCTTT. Its translation is CASSQDLMGDRVAFF.

The rearrangement joins TRBV10-3 to TRBJ2-6, with D hard to call. Germline CDR1 is ENHRY and CDR2 is SYGVKD. The CDR3 contains 17 residues. Trimming pared 9 bases from V and 0 bases from J, leaving 18 bases between. The CDR3 sequence: CAISFVVGVSGANVLTF. The CDR3 DNA sequence: TGTGCCATATCGTTTGTAGTCGGTGTCTCTGGGGCCAACGTCCTGACTTTC.

The chain is built from TRBV7-8 and TRBJ1-1; D unresolved. Germline CDR1 is SGHVS and CDR2 is FQNEAQ. V was cut by 6 bases and J by 3 bases, with 17 bases left in between. This CDR3 is 15 amino acids long. This chain's CDR3 is CASRPLGAGYTEAFF. The CDR3, as DNA: TGTGCCAGCAGGCCTCTGGGAGCGGGTTACACTGAAGCTTTCTTT.

This clone was recorded only once. The V gene is TRBV19, the J gene TRBJ1-4; 7 bases match TRBD1. Germline V lookup: CDR1 LNHDA, CDR2 SQIVND (reference sequence). J lost 7 bases, V lost 3 bases, and 8 bases had no gene match. There are 15 residues in the CDR3. This CDR3 reads CASSIEGGGGEKLFF. The CDR3 nucleotides are TGTGCCAGTAGTATCGAAGGGGGCGGAGGTGAAAAACTGTTTTTT.

The chain combines TRBV20-1 with TRBJ2-2; D remains unclear. The germline V and J ends were trimmed by 3 bases and 7 bases, with 6 bases remaining between them. Germline CDR1 DFQATT, CDR2 SNEGSKA (reference sequence). This CDR3 contains 11 residues. The DNA of the CDR3 is TGCAGTGCTAGGGGCTTCGGGGAGCTGTTTTTT. Translation: CSARGFGELFF.

The genes are TRBV7-8 and TRBJ1-3; TRBD1 is a possible D gene (5 bases). The CDR3 extends over 13 amino acids. The germline CDR1 and CDR2 sequences are SGHVS and FQNEAQ. V dropped 9 bases and J dropped 2 bases, with 11 bases sitting between them. The CDR3 sequence: CASTTGTGNTIYF. The CDR3, as DNA: TGTGCCAGTACCACAGGTACTGGAAACACCATATATTTT.

The V call is TRBV6-6, the J call TRBJ1-5; D uncertain. Looked up from germline, CDR1 is MNHNY and CDR2 is SVGAGI (reference sequence). The germline V and J ends were trimmed by 5 bases and 0 bases, with 5 bases remaining between them. This CDR3 contains 13 residues. The CDR3 sequence is CASSIDSNQPQHF. The CDR3 region has the DNA TGTGCCAGCAGTATAGATAGCAATCAGCCCCAGCATTTT.

Only one count was recorded for this clone. This rearrangement joins TRBV12-3 or TRBV12-4 to TRBJ1-2, with D perhaps TRBD1 (6 bases). The CDR3 has 13 amino acids. V shed 5 bases and J shed 6 bases, with 13 bases lying between them. CDR3 sequence: CASSAQGRDGYTF. CDR3 DNA: TGTGCCAGCAGTGCCCAGGGGCGCGATGGCTACACCTTC.

The chain employs TRBV6-2 or TRBV6-3 and TRBJ2-2, with 8 nucleotides matching TRBD1. V lost 0 bases and J lost 0; bases outside the gene matches: 6. The CDR3 contains 18 residues. From germline, CDR1 is MNHEY and CDR2 SVGEGT. In DNA, the CDR3 is TGTGCCAGCAGTTACTCGAAGGGGACAGGCACGAACACCGGGGAGCTGTTTTTT. As protein: CASSYSKGTGTNTGELFF.

This chain joins TRBV2 and TRBJ2-5; tentative D call: TRBD2 (7 bases). The CDR3 runs 15 residues. Germline V gene sequence: CDR1 SNHLY, CDR2 FYNNEI. Trimming removed 4 bases at V and 7 bases at J, with 19 bases between. The CDR3 sequence is CASSGTGGFLGTQYF. The CDR3 DNA reads TGTGCCAGCAGTGGGACGGGGGGCTTTCTAGGGACCCAGTACTTC. The full variable domain, in which reference TRBV2 and TRBJ2-5 provide the parts outside the CDR3, is EPEVTQTPSHQVTQMGQEVILRCVPISNHLYFYWYRQILGQKVEFLVSFYNNEISEKSEIFDDQFSVERPDGSNFTLKIRSTKLEDSAMYFCASSGTGGFLGTQYFGPGTRLLVL.

The rearrangement uses TRBV6-6 and TRBJ1-5; 7 bases fit TRBD1. With V trimmed by 6 bases and J by 4 bases, 9 bases remained unmatched. Per the germline V gene, CDR1 is MNHNY and CDR2 is SVGAGI (reference sequence). The CDR3 covers 15 residues. The DNA of the CDR3 is TGTGCCAGCAGCCCCGGGACAGACGAAAATCAGCCCCAGCATTTT. Translating gives CASSPGTDENQPQHF.

A note on this clone: Its ends do not fully match the called genes, so a read error is possible. The chain joins TRBV18 to TRBJ2-1; TRBD1 matches at 8 bases. Germline V gene sequence: CDR1 KGHSH, CDR2 LQKENI. This CDR3 contains 17 residues. The CDR3: CASSSPWTGNPYNEQFF. The DNA for the CDR3 is TGTGCCAGCTCATCACCTTGGACAGGGAATCCCTACAATGAGCAGTTCTTC.

The chain is built from TRBV6-6 and TRBJ2-5; 13 bases match TRBD2. J lost 2 bases, V lost 6 bases, and 15 bases had no gene match. The length of the CDR3 is 19 residues. Germline V gives CDR1 MNHNY, CDR2 SVGAGI (reference sequence). This CDR3 is CASRRGTSGVHTTQETQYF. DNA for the CDR3: TGTGCCAGCAGACGAGGGACTAGCGGGGTACACACGACACAAGAGACCCAGTACTTC.

This clone was detected only a few times. J is TRBJ2-1 and V is TRBV10-1; 12 nucleotides match TRBD2. CDR1 WNHNN and CDR2 SYGVQD come from the germline V gene (reference sequence). V was clipped by 3 bases and J by 9 bases; unmatched bases: 9. The CDR3 sequence is 16 residues long. The DNA of the CDR3 is TGCGCCAGCAGTGAAGGACCTAGCGGGAGGGCCAGTGAGCAGTTCTTC. This sequence encodes CASSEGPSGRASEQFF.

Details on this clone: At one boundary the junction diverges from the germline segment, which might be a read error. The CDR3 here is CASNLGQQETQYF. DNA for the CDR3: TGCGCCAGCAACTTGGGGCAGCAAGAGACCCAGTACTTC. The chain uses TRBV5-1 and TRBJ2-5, with TRBD1 as a possible D gene (5 bases). Germline assignment: CDR1 SGHRS and CDR2 YFSETQ. The CDR3 loop spans 13 amino acids.

The rearrangement joins TRBV3-1 (or the pseudogene TRBV3-2) to TRBJ2-7, with 7 positions matching TRBD1. Germline V lookup: CDR1 LGHDT, CDR2 YNNKEL (reference sequence). The CDR3 has 15 residues. The trim removed 2 bases at V and 2 bases at J, leaving 6 bases unmatched. CDR3 bases: TGTGCCAGCAGCCAAATGAGGCAGGGGGCCTACGAGCAGTACTTC. Its protein is CASSQMRQGAYEQYF.

For the CDR3, the DNA is TGTGCCAGCAGCTCAGACAGGGGGAACACTGAAGCTTTCTTT. This translates into CASSSDRGNTEAFF. The V call is TRBV5-6, the J call TRBJ1-1; TRBD1 aligns across 8 bases. With 3 bases clipped from V and 1 base from J, the junction kept 2 bases outside the gene matches. Germline V gives CDR1 SGHDT, CDR2 YYEEEE. The CDR3 totals 14 residues.

The chain carries TRBV6-5 and TRBJ1-2, with a weak D call TRBD1 (6 bases). There are 14 residues in the CDR3. Looked up from germline, CDR1 is MNHEY and CDR2 is SVGAGI. Trimming removed 7 bases from V and 5 bases from J, with 17 bases in between. The chain's CDR3 is CASTRGQSQYGYTF. For the CDR3, the DNA is TGTGCCAGCACCCGAGGACAGTCGCAGTATGGCTACACCTTC.

There are a few counts of this clone. This chain joins TRBV18 and TRBJ1-5, with a weak D call TRBD1 (5 bases). The CDR3 has 14 amino acids. Germline CDR1 is KGHSH and CDR2 is LQKENI. V shed 2 bases and J shed 5 bases, with 10 bases lying between them. The CDR3 DNA reads TGTGCCAGCTCACCAGGCAGGGCTGATCAGCCCCAGCATTTT. It is translated as CASSPGRADQPQHF.

The V gene is TRBV7-9, the J gene TRBJ2-1; 9 bases are shared with TRBD1. CDR1 is SEHNR and CDR2 is FQNEAQ in the germline V gene (reference sequence). Trimming at V came to 4 bases and at J to 4 bases, leaving 8 bases not matched to a gene. There are 16 residues in the CDR3. The CDR3 DNA follows: TGTGCCAGCAGCTCCTTGGACAGGGGAATATACAATGAGCAGTTCTTC. As protein: CASSSLDRGIYNEQFF.